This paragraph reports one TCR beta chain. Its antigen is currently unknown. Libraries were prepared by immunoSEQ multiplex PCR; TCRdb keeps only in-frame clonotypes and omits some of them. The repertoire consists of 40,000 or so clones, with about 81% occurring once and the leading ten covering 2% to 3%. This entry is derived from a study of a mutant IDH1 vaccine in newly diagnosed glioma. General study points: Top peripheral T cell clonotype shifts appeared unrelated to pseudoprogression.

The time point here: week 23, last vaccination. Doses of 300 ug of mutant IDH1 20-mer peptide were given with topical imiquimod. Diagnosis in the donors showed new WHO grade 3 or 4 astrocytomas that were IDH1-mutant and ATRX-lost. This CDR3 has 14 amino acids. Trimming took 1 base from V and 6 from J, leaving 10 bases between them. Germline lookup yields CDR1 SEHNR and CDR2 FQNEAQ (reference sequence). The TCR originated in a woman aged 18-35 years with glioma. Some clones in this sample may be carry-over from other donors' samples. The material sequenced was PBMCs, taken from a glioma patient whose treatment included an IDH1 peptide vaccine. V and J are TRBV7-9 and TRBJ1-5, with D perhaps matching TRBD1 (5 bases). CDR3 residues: CASSLGGLGQPQHF. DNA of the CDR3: TGTGCCAGCAGCTTAGGGGGGTTAGGTCAGCCCCAGCATTTT.